This TCR beta chain was observed in a study of OX40 agonist ivuxolimab in advanced cancers. This CDR3 region has 15 residues. V was trimmed by 4 bases and J by 5 bases, leaving 17 bases between them. CDR1 and CDR2 from the germline V gene are SGHRS and YFSETQ. Sequencing was performed with immunoSEQ multiplex PCR; in TCRdb, only in-frame clones are kept and a portion is missing. The table includes 60,000 or so clones, more than 75% detected once. V and J are TRBV5-1 and TRBJ2-3; D possibly matches TRBD1 or TRBD2 (5 bases each). This receptor was obtained from an adult with an advanced solid tumor such as melanoma, head and neck, liver or kidney cancer. Material: CD4+ or CD8+ T cells sorted from blood, obtained in a trial of the OX40 agonist ivuxolimab. CDR3 sequence: CASSPTAVHQDTQYF. CDR3 in DNA: TGCGCCAGCAGCCCGACAGCGGTACACCAAGATACGCAGTATTTT.